This entry features one T cell receptor beta chain sequence. Method: immunoSEQ multiplex PCR; TCRdb's copy keeps in-frame clones and lacks some. The sample contains roughly 400,000 clones, 80% to 90% of which appear only once. Cohort allocation depended upon clinical history that participants reported. The data belong to a study of blood T cell repertoires in COVID-19. Study overall: PBMCs, B-cell-depleted T cells, or T cells provided the cDNA or gDNA that made up the material.

The origin of this receptor is a young man who had recovered from COVID-19. The sample was PBMCs or T cells enriched from blood (not recorded which).

For the CDR3, the DNA is TGCGCCAGCAGTGATACAGGGAGCTCCTATAATTCACCCCTCCACTTT. Translation: CASSDTGSSYNSPLHF. The V gene is TRBV10-2, the J gene TRBJ1-6; D may be TRBD1 (6 bases). This CDR3 contains 16 residues. V was shortened by 3 bases and J by 0 bases, with 9 bases between the two germline ends. The germline CDR1 and CDR2 sequences are WSHSY and SAAADI.